The clone carrying this T cell receptor (beta chain) occurred a few times. The data derive from a study of blood T cell repertoires in COVID-19. TCRdb's copy holds only in-frame clones and misses some; the assay was immunoSEQ multiplex PCR. Of 260,000 or so clones listed, roughly 79% were seen once; the top ten hold roughly 8%. Trimming stripped 3 bases from V and 1 base from J, with 10 bases between. The germline CDR1 and CDR2 sequences are GTSNPN and SVGIG (reference sequence). The CDR3 covers 14 residues. The clonotype comes from a woman aged 80 or older with COVID-19, enrolled during active disease. The gene calls are TRBV30 and TRBJ1-5; no firm D call. Sample: peripheral blood. Written as DNA, the CDR3 is TGTGCCTGGAGCCTGGGAGCGAGCAATCAGCCCCAGCATTTT. It yields the protein CAWSLGASNQPQHF.